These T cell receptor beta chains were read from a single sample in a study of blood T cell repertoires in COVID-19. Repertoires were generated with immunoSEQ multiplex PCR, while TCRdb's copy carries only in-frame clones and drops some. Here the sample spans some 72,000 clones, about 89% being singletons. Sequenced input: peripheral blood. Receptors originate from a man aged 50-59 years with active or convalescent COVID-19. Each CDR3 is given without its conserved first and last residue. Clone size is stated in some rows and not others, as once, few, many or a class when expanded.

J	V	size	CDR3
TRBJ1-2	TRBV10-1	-	ASSDGTGGPYGYT
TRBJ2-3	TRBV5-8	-	ASSPRDRGRTDTQY
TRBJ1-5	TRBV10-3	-	AISGQGPGNSNQPQH
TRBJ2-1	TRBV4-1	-	ASSKLDIVAYNEQF
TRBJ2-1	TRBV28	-	ASSSPGGTYNEQF
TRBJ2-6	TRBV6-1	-	ASSGTGGTGANVLT
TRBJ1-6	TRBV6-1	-	ASSLDRNNSPLH
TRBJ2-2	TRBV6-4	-	ASSEQGDTGELF
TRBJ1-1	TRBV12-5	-	ASGFWTADGMVDTEAF
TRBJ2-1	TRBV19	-	ASSVTSVPYNEQF
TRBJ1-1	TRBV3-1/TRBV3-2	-	ASSQVGTGEPEAF
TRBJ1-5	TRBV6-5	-	ASSLTGGVGPQH
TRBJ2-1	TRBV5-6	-	ASSLGSRGETYNEQF
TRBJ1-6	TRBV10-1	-	ASSERQDNSPLH
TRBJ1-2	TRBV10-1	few	ASPPRDRQDGYT
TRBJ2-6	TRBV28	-	ASSPGSQGIKHVLT
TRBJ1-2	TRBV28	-	ASSSRGGYT
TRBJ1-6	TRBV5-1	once	ASSPGRTGDNSPLH
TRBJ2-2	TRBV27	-	ASSLFPSGLTGELF
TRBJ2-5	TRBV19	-	ASSIARLAGGPQETQY
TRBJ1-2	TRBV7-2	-	ASSPRTGAPGYT
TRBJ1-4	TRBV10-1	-	ASSEGQGGEKLF